Described below is a single T cell receptor beta chain sequence and its context. Sequencing used immunoSEQ multiplex PCR; TCRdb keeps in-frame clones, though not all of them. The table lists about 240,000 clones, 85% to 90% of them singletons, with less than 8.5% in the top ten. This specimen belongs to a study of blood T cell repertoires in COVID-19. On the study more broadly: Samples representing acute and convalescent COVID-19 were sourced from the United States, Italy and Spain. Sample material is recorded as cDNA or gDNA derived from T cells, B-cell-depleted T cells, or PBMCs.

This receptor was taken from a woman aged 70-85 years with active or convalescent COVID-19. The sample was peripheral blood.

CDR3 nucleotides: TGTGCCAGCAGTCTACAGGGGGCGAGGGATACGCAGTATTTT. Protein product: CASSLQGARDTQYF. The gene calls are TRBV6-4 and TRBJ2-3; TRBD1 aligns across 9 bases. Looked up from germline, CDR1 is MRHNA and CDR2 is SNTAGT. V shed 5 bases and J 6 bases; nucleotides not matched to a gene: 6. The CDR3 covers 14 residues.